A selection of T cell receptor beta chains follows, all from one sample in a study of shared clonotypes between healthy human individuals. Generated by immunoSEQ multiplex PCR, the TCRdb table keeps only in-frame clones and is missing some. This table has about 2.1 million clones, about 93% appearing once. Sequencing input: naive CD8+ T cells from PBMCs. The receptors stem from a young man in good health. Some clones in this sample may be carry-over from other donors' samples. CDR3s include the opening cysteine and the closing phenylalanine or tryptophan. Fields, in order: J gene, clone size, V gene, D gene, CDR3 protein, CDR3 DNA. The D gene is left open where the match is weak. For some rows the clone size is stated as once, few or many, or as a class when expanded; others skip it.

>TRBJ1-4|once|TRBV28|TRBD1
CASSPNAGGTEKLFF
TGTGCCAGCAGTCCCAATGCAGGGGGGACCGAAAAACTGTTTTTT
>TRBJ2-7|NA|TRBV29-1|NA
CSAAGQYEQYF
TGCAGCGCCGCGGGACAATACGAGCAGTACTTC
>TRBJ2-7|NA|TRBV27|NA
CASSRDIGLDEQYF
TGTGCCAGCAGTAGGGACATTGGACTAGACGAGCAGTACTTC
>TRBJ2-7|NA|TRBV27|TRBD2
CASSFKGTTYEQYF
TGTGCCAGCAGTTTTAAGGGGACTACCTACGAGCAGTACTTC
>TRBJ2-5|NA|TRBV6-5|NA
CASRTGSGLETQYF
TGTGCCAGCAGAACAGGTTCGGGGCTGGAGACCCAGTACTTC
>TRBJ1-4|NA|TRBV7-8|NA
CASSFGGGDEKLFF
TGTGCCAGCAGCTTCGGGGGCGGAGATGAAAAACTGTTTTTT
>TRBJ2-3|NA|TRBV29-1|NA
CSVEDEGPITDTQYF
TGCAGCGTTGAAGATGAGGGACCAATCACAGATACGCAGTATTTT
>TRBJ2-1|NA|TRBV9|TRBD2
CASSPGLAGANEQFF
TGTGCCAGCAGCCCCGGTTTAGCGGGAGCAAATGAGCAGTTCTTC
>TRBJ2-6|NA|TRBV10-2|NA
CASSEATWANVLTF
TGCGCCAGCAGTGAGGCTACGTGGGCCAACGTCCTGACTTTC
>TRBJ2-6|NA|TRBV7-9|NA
CASSRKTGANVLTF
TGTGCCAGCAGCCGCAAAACTGGGGCCAACGTCCTGACTTTC
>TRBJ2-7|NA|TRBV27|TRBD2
CASSLMGGGNEQYF
TGTGCCAGCAGTTTAATGGGCGGGGGGAACGAGCAGTACTTC
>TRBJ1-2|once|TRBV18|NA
CASSPPGERRYGYTF
TGTGCCAGCTCACCACCGGGAGAACGTCGCTATGGCTACACCTTC
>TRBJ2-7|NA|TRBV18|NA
CASSPELGVGHEQYF
TGTGCCAGCTCACCAGAATTAGGGGTCGGGCACGAGCAGTACTTC
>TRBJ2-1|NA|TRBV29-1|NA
CSVDYAGASSYNEQFF
TGCAGCGTTGACTATGCGGGGGCCAGCTCCTACAATGAGCAGTTCTTC
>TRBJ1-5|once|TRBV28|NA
CASSLGTYSNQPQHF
TGTGCCAGCAGTTTAGGAACCTATAGCAATCAGCCCCAGCATTTT
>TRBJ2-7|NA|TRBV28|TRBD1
CASRDRDRPSYEQYF
TGTGCCAGCAGGGACCGGGACAGACCTTCCTACGAGCAGTACTTC
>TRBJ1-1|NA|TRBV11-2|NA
CASSPLAAVNTEAFF
TGTGCCAGCAGCCCCCTGGCGGCTGTGAACACTGAAGCTTTCTTT
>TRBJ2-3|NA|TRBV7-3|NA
CASSYGALDTQYF
TGTGCCAGCAGCTACGGAGCCTTAGATACGCAGTATTTT
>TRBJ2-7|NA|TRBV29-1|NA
CSVVQVASYEQYF
TGCAGCGTTGTGCAGGTCGCTTCCTACGAGCAGTACTTC
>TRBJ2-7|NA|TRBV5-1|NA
CASSLKLAEVSYEQYF
TGCGCCAGCAGCTTGAAATTAGCGGAAGTCTCCTACGAGCAGTACTTC
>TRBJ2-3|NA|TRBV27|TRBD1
CASSLGTGGHTQYF
TGTGCCAGCAGTCTCGGGACAGGGGGTCATACGCAGTATTTT
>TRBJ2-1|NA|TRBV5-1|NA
CASSLGGRNEQFF
TGCGCCAGCAGCTTGGGAGGAAGGAATGAGCAGTTCTTC
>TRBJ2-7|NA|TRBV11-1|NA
CASSSRRSGYEQYF
TGTGCCAGCAGCTCCAGGCGGTCTGGCTACGAGCAGTACTTC
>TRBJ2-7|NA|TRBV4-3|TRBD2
CASSQVLGGRAYEQYF
TGCGCCAGCAGCCAAGTCTTGGGCGGGAGGGCCTACGAGCAGTACTTC
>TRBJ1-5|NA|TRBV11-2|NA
CASSPIRGGPNQPQHF
TGTGCCAGCAGCCCCATCCGTGGGGGACCGAATCAGCCCCAGCATTTT
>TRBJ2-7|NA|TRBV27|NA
CASSQGSTYEQYF
TGTGCCAGCAGTCAGGGGTCCACCTACGAGCAGTACTTC
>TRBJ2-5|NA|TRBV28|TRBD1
CASSHGTGSQETQYF
TGTGCCAGCAGCCACGGGACAGGGAGCCAAGAGACCCAGTACTTC
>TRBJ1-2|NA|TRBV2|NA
CASSEGEGANYGYTF
TGTGCCAGCAGTGAAGGTGAGGGGGCTAACTATGGCTACACCTTC